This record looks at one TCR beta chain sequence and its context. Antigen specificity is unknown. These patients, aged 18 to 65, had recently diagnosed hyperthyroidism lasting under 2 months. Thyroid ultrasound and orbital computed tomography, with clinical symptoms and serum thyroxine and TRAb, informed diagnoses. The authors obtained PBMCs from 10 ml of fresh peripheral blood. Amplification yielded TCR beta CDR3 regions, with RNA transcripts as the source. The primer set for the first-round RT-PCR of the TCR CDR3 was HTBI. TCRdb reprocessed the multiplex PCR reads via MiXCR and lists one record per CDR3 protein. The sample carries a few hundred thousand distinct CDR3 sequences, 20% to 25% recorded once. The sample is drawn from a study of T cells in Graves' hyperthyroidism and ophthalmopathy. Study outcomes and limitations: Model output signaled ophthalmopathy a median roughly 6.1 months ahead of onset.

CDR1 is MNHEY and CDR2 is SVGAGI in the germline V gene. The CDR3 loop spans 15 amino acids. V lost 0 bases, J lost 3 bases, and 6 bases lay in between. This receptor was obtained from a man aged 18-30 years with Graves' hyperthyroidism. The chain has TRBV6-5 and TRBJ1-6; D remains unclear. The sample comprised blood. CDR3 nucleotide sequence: TGTGCCAGCAGTTACTCGACCAACTATAATTCACCCCTCCACTTT. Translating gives CASSYSTNYNSPLHF.